A selection of T cell receptor beta chains follows, all from one sample in a study of blood T cell repertoires in COVID-19. Clones were sequenced by immunoSEQ multiplex PCR, and TCRdb holds only the in-frame ones, with some missing. The sample shows hundreds of thousands of clones, approximately 86% of them seen only once. Sequenced: peripheral blood. These receptors all come from a woman in her 30s who had recovered from COVID-19. Each CDR3 is given with its conserved first and last residue. D genes are given only for firm matches. Clone size appears in some rows only: once, few, many, or a class for an expanded clone.

TRBJ1-1 few TRBV5-1 TRBD1 CASSPDRGWGSTEAFF TGCGCCAGCAGCCCTGACAGGGGATGGGGGAGCACTGAAGCTTTCTTT
TRBJ1-1 - TRBV15 - CATSGGQNTEAFF TGTGCCACCAGCGGCGGACAGAACACTGAAGCTTTCTTT
TRBJ2-7 - TRBV4-1 - CASSHTRDSSYEQYF TGCGCCAGCAGCCACACCCGGGACTCCTCCTACGAGCAGTACTTC
TRBJ2-5 - TRBV7-2 - CASSELGPQETQYF TGTGCCAGCAGCGAACTAGGGCCTCAAGAGACCCAGTACTTC
TRBJ1-5 - TRBV7-2 TRBD1 CASSPTGGSNQPQHF TGTGCCAGCAGCCCGACAGGGGGCAGTAATCAGCCCCAGCATTTT
TRBJ1-1 - TRBV25-1 TRBD1 CASSEIGTGVNTEAFF TGTGCCAGCAGTGAAATTGGGACAGGGGTTAACACTGAAGCTTTCTTT
TRBJ2-7 - TRBV7-9 - CASSQTLEQYF TGTGCCAGCAGCCAAACTCTGGAGCAGTACTTC
TRBJ1-1 - TRBV6-5 TRBD1 CASRWGTGDTEAFF TGTGCCAGTCGCTGGGGGACAGGGGACACTGAAGCTTTCTTT
TRBJ2-1 - TRBV12-3/TRBV12-4 - CASIPSSYNEQFF TGTGCCAGCATTCCGAGCTCCTACAATGAGCAGTTCTTC
TRBJ2-7 - TRBV24-1 TRBD2 CATSDGGLRSGSYEQYF TGTGCCACCAGTGATGGGGGACTACGGAGCGGATCCTACGAGCAGTACTTC
TRBJ2-1 - TRBV7-3 TRBD2 CASSLSGGNEQFF TGTGCCAGCAGCTTAAGCGGGGGTAATGAGCAGTTCTTC
TRBJ2-3 few TRBV7-2 - CASSTRLSGTDTQYF TGTGCCAGCAGTACTAGGCTTAGCGGCACAGATACGCAGTATTTT
TRBJ1-1 - TRBV5-1 TRBD1 CASSPRYRGRNTEAFF TGCGCCAGCAGCCCCCGGTACAGGGGGCGTAACACTGAAGCTTTCTTT
TRBJ1-4 - TRBV3-1/TRBV3-2 - CASSFQNEKLFF TGTGCCAGCAGCTTCCAAAATGAAAAACTGTTTTTT
TRBJ2-3 - TRBV24-1 - CATSVRGTDTQYF TGTGCCACCAGTGTACGCGGCACAGATACGCAGTATTTT
TRBJ2-7 - TRBV10-2 TRBD2 CASSFSSGNYEQYF TGCGCCAGCAGTTTTTCTAGCGGGAACTACGAGCAGTACTTC
TRBJ1-5 - TRBV4-1 - CASSQIQGSNQPQHF TGCGCCAGCAGCCAAATCCAGGGTAGCAATCAGCCCCAGCATTTT
TRBJ2-3 - TRBV2 - CASSTRLILGLGTQYF TGTGCCAGCAGTACCCGACTGATTCTCGGGTTGGGTACGCAGTATTTT
TRBJ1-6 - TRBV11-3 - CASSQGVAGSPLHF TGTGCCAGCAGCCAAGGAGTGGCGGGATCACCCCTCCACTTT
TRBJ2-7 - TRBV7-6 TRBD1 CASSSTGTGGGGYEQYF TGTGCCAGCAGCTCAACCGGGACAGGAGGCGGAGGATACGAGCAGTACTTC
TRBJ1-1 - TRBV29-1 TRBD1 CSARGRGTEAFF TGCAGCGCCAGGGGGCGCGGCACTGAAGCTTTCTTT
TRBJ1-1 - TRBV28 - CASSLVEGTEAFF TGTGCCAGCAGTTTAGTGGAGGGCACTGAAGCTTTCTTT